This T cell receptor beta chain is from a study of blood T cells in healthy people across ages. The study's findings and limits: There were more naive CD4+ cells and higher diversity in long-lived donors than in aged donors. The diversity estimates, figures obtained from one million T cells, were considered underestimates. Researchers report that TCR beta diversity correlated strongly with naive T cell percentage.

This clonotype appeared a few times. The antigen remains undetermined. The junction differs from germline at one of its ends, possibly a read error. Investigators took 8.5 to 10 milliliters of peripheral blood from every donor. Alongside a J-beta primer mix, a sample-barcoded 5' primer served in a second PCR lasting roughly 6 to 11 cycles. From the 5' RACE reads, TCRdb called clonotypes with MiXCR, one entry per CDR3 protein. The sample contains roughly 500,000 distinct CDR3 sequences, 27% of which appear only once. Germline loops: CDR1 SGHTA, CDR2 FQGNSA. There are 13 residues in the CDR3. The sequence derives from a woman aged 70 to 79 in good health. What was sequenced was blood. The chain links TRBV7-2 to TRBJ2-2, with D possibly being TRBD2 (5 bases). CDR3 coding DNA: TGTGCCGGCAGCAAACTAGTCACCGGGGAGCTGTTTTTT. Amino acid sequence: CAGSKLVTGELFF.